The 27 T cell receptor beta chains presented below share a single source sample, sequenced in a study of blood T cell repertoires in COVID-19. The data were produced by immunoSEQ multiplex PCR, yet TCRdb's version contains in-frame clones alone and is incomplete. The sample consists of more than 200,000 clones, 88% of them appearing once. The material sequenced was peripheral blood. Receptors originate from a human donor in a cohort sampled during active COVID-19.

This chain connects TRBV5-6 to TRBJ2-7; no definite D call. The V gene lost 0 bases and the J gene lost 0 bases, with 13 bases spanning the gap. This CDR3 comprises 16 residues. Germline CDR1 is SGHDT and CDR2 is YYEEEE. The CDR3 region is CASSLVAGFSSYEQYF. The CDR3 bases are TGTGCCAGCAGCTTGGTGGCCGGGTTCAGCTCCTACGAGCAGTACTTC.

The chain links TRBV7-9 to TRBJ1-1, with 12 bases that match TRBD1. Losses at the gene ends were 1 base for V and 6 bases for J; bases not matched to a gene: 6. Germline values: CDR1 SEHNR, CDR2 FQNEAQ (reference sequence). The length of the CDR3 is 16 residues. The CDR3 spells CASSLDPGQGAPEAFF. CDR3 DNA: TGTGCCAGCAGCTTAGACCCGGGACAGGGGGCCCCTGAAGCTTTCTTT.

This clone was seen a handful of times. The chain is built from TRBV7-2 and TRBJ1-1; D is unclear. Germline V lookup: CDR1 SGHTA, CDR2 FQGNSA. This CDR3 comprises 13 residues. Trimming pared 5 bases from V and 7 bases from J, leaving 14 bases between. The CDR3 here is CASSPQLGLEAFF. CDR3 coding DNA: TGTGCCAGCAGCCCCCAGTTAGGACTTGAAGCTTTCTTT. The full variable domain, completed using reference TRBV7-2 and TRBJ1-1, is GAGVSQSPSNKVTEKGKDVELRCDPISGHTALYWYRQSLGQGLEFLIYFQGNSAPDKSGLPSDRFSAERTGGSVSTLTIQRTQQEDSAVYLCASSPQLGLEAFFGQGTRLTVV.

The genes are TRBV6-6 and TRBJ1-1; 8 bases fit TRBD1. CDR3 length: 13 amino acids. CDR1 is MNHNY, CDR2 SVGAGI, per germline (reference sequence). V lost 11 bases and J lost 0; bases outside the gene matches: 5. CDR3 loop: CAGRQGMNTEAFF. CDR3 DNA sequence: TGTGCCGGCCGACAGGGGATGAACACTGAAGCTTTCTTT.

The chain recombines TRBV3-1 (or the pseudogene TRBV3-2) with TRBJ2-3, with a weak D call TRBD2 (6 bases). This CDR3 contains 17 residues. Trimming pared 3 bases from V and 2 bases from J, leaving 18 bases between. CDR1 and CDR2 from the germline V gene are LGHDT and YNNKEL (reference sequence). CDR3 DNA sequence: TGTGCCAGCAGCCATGGGGTTAATAGCGGATTCACAGATACGCAGTATTTT. Translated: CASSHGVNSGFTDTQYF.

J is TRBJ2-5 and V is TRBV7-9, with a possible D match to TRBD2 (6 bases). The CDR3 sequence is 15 residues long. The germline V and J ends were trimmed by 6 bases and 5 bases, with 19 bases remaining between them. CDR1 and CDR2 (germline): SEHNR, FQNEAQ (reference sequence). This CDR3 reads CASSVSWGEAETQYF. In DNA form, the CDR3 reads TGTGCCAGCAGTGTTAGCTGGGGGGAGGCGGAGACCCAGTACTTC.

The rearrangement joins TRBV9 to TRBJ1-1; no firm D call. CDR1 is SGDLS, CDR2 YYNGEE, per germline. CDR3 length equals 15 residues. V was trimmed by 0 bases and J by 0 bases, leaving 9 bases between them. The CDR3 nucleotides read TGTGCCAGCAGCGTAGCGGGTCAGATGAACACTGAAGCTTTCTTT. Its translation: CASSVAGQMNTEAFF.

This clone was recorded only once. The chain links TRBV9 to TRBJ1-1, with D maybe TRBD1 (6 bases). The germline CDR1 and CDR2 sequences are SGDLS and YYNGEE. The CDR3 consists of 15 residues. V shed 4 bases and J shed 7 bases, with 20 bases lying between them. The DNA of the CDR3 is TGTGCCAGCAGCTATCTCACAGGGCTTAAAGGTGAAGCTTTCTTT. Its translation: CASSYLTGLKGEAFF.

V is TRBV19 and J is TRBJ1-5; perhaps TRBD1 as D (6 bases). Germline CDR1 is LNHDA and CDR2 is SQIVND (reference sequence). The CDR3 has 17 residues. Deletions cut 6 bases from V and 7 bases from J, with 25 bases between. The CDR3 DNA sequence: TGTGCCAGTAGGGGCAGGGGTATCGCTGAGAGAACCCAGCCCCAGCATTTT. It encodes CASRGRGIAERTQPQHF.

The chain couples TRBV7-2 to TRBJ1-2, with D perhaps matching TRBD1 (6 bases). This CDR3 region has 15 residues. Trimming stripped 4 bases from V and 3 bases from J, with 15 bases between. CDR1 SGHTA and CDR2 FQGNSA come from the germline V gene. The CDR3 coding sequence is TGTGCCAGCAGCTACGGGCGGGGGCCGGACTATGGCTACACCTTC. It translates to CASSYGRGPDYGYTF.

V is TRBV6-2 or TRBV6-3 and J is TRBJ2-2; D is uncertain. This CDR3 has 17 residues. Germline values: CDR1 MNHEY, CDR2 SVGEGT. V was shortened by 2 bases and J by 8 bases, with 21 bases between the two germline ends. This CDR3 is CASSYALGAAFPGELFF. DNA of the CDR3: TGTGCCAGCAGTTACGCCCTCGGTGCGGCTTTCCCTGGGGAGCTGTTTTTT.

The chain has TRBV19 and TRBJ2-2, with no clear D. The CDR3 runs to 15 residues. Germline V lookup: CDR1 LNHDA, CDR2 SQIVND (reference sequence). V was shortened by 5 bases and J by 0 bases, with 10 bases between the two germline ends. The CDR3 bases are TGTGCCAGTAGTTGGGCAGGATCGAACACCGGGGAGCTGTTTTTT. Translating gives CASSWAGSNTGELFF.

This chain links TRBV12-3 or TRBV12-4 with TRBJ1-2, with D unclear. Trimming cost V 6 bases and J 4 bases, with 12 bases left between them. The CDR3 extends over 13 amino acids. CDR3: CASRSASIYGYTF. DNA of the CDR3: TGTGCCAGCAGGTCTGCCAGTATCTATGGCTACACCTTC.

The rearrangement uses TRBV10-3 and TRBJ1-1; no clear D gene. This CDR3 region has 13 residues. Germline V gives CDR1 ENHRY, CDR2 SYGVKD. Trimming took off 1 base at V and 10 bases at J, with 13 bases between the two ends. CDR3 amino acids: CAISEYYGSRAFF. Here the CDR3 DNA reads TGTGCCATCAGTGAGTATTATGGGAGCCGAGCTTTCTTT.

This sequence joins TRBV14 and TRBJ2-3, with TRBD1 as a possible D gene (5 bases). Trimming took 0 bases from V and 2 from J, leaving 21 bases between them. CDR3 length: 19 residues. Per germline, CDR1 SGHDN and CDR2 FVKESK. The CDR3: CASSQEGVAVPGYTDTQYF. For the CDR3, the DNA is TGTGCCAGCAGCCAAGAAGGGGTGGCGGTACCCGGGTACACAGATACGCAGTATTTT. Full variable domain (rest looked up from reference TRBV14 and TRBJ2-3): EAGVTQFPSHSVIEKGQTVTLRCDPISGHDNLYWYRRVMGKEIKFLLHFVKESKQDESGMPNNRFLAERTGGTYSTLKVQPAELEDSGVYFCASSQEGVAVPGYTDTQYFGPGTRLTVL.

J is TRBJ2-7 and V is TRBV18, with D possibly being TRBD1 (6 bases). The CDR3 loop spans 15 amino acids. Trimming stripped 4 bases from V and 7 bases from J, with 20 bases between. CDR1 KGHSH and CDR2 LQKENI come from the germline V gene. The CDR3 loop is CASSQIGTSGQEQYF. The CDR3 nucleotides are TGTGCCAGCTCACAAATAGGGACATCCGGCCAGGAGCAGTACTTC.

This chain uses TRBV5-4 with TRBJ1-2; D might be TRBD1 (5 bases). V lost 4 bases, J lost 5 bases, and 12 bases lay in between. Germline CDR1 is SGHNT and CDR2 is YYREEE (reference sequence). The CDR3 sequence is 13 residues long. The CDR3 coding sequence is TGTGCCAGCAGCCCAACCGGGGGTTATGGCTACACCTTC. Residues: CASSPTGGYGYTF.

V and J are TRBV4-2 and TRBJ2-5; D unresolved. Trimming took off 1 base at V and 1 base at J, with 13 bases between the two ends. The CDR3 sequence is 16 residues long. Germline loops: CDR1 LGHNA, CDR2 YNFKEQ. CDR3 in DNA: TGTGCCAGCAGCCAAGCCGCGCTACGGTCCCAAGAGACCCAGTACTTC. This sequence encodes CASSQAALRSQETQYF.

This chain links TRBV6-5 with TRBJ1-2, with D unclear. Trimming shortened V by 0 bases and J by 4 bases, and 9 bases separated the two germline ends. CDR1 and CDR2 (germline): MNHEY, SVGAGI. The CDR3 loop spans 14 amino acids. Here the CDR3 reads CASSYSPGSYGYTF. The CDR3, as DNA: TGTGCCAGCAGTTACTCGCCCGGGTCCTATGGCTACACCTTC.

This chain joins TRBV10-3 and TRBJ2-1; possible D gene TRBD2, 6 bases. The CDR3 covers 14 residues. Deletions cut 3 bases from V and 6 bases from J, with 12 bases between. The germline V gene has CDR1 ENHRY and CDR2 SYGVKD. For the CDR3, the DNA is TGTGCCATCAGTGAAATCGGGAGAAGCAATGAGCAGTTCTTC. Encoded protein: CAISEIGRSNEQFF.

The chain is built from TRBV6-1 and TRBJ2-7, with no clear D. Germline V CDR1 and CDR2: MNHNS, SASEGT. Trimming removed 0 bases at V and 0 bases at J, with 6 bases between. The CDR3 is 14 amino acids. In DNA, the CDR3 is TGTGCCAGCAGTGAAGCTGGCAGCTCCTACGAGCAGTACTTC. Translating gives CASSEAGSSYEQYF.

J is TRBJ1-2 and V is TRBV28; 7 positions match TRBD1. The V gene end was trimmed by 6 bases and the J gene end by 5 bases; junction bases not matched to a gene: 6. CDR3 length: 13 residues. Germline lookup yields CDR1 MDHEN and CDR2 SYDVKM. Here the CDR3 DNA reads TGTGCCAGCAGCCCGGACAGGTTTTATGGCTACACCTTC. Protein product: CASSPDRFYGYTF.

The CDR3 DNA sequence: TGTGCCAGCAGTGAAGGGGGCCCGTTAGGCAATCAGCCCCAGCATTTT. Encoded protein: CASSEGGPLGNQPQHF. The V call is TRBV2, the J call TRBJ1-5, with D possibly TRBD1 on 5 matching bases. CDR1 is SNHLY and CDR2 is FYNNEI in the germline V gene. V lost 1 base and J 2 bases, leaving 12 bases between the germline ends. The CDR3 length is 16 residues.

The chain has TRBV12-3 or TRBV12-4 and TRBJ2-2; D unclear. V was cut by 6 bases and J by 5 bases, with 10 bases left in between. The CDR3 length is 13 residues. This CDR3 reads CASSLTWTGELFF. DNA for the CDR3: TGTGCCAGCAGCCTCACTTGGACCGGGGAGCTGTTTTTT.

The chain recombines TRBV7-2 with TRBJ2-7; TRBD1 might be the D (7 bases). Trimming removed 5 bases from V and 5 bases from J, with 19 bases in between. The germline V gene has CDR1 SGHTA and CDR2 FQGNSA. The CDR3 extends over 15 amino acids. The CDR3 reads CASSPDREAANEQYF. As DNA, the CDR3 is TGTGCCAGCAGCCCTGACAGGGAGGCCGCTAACGAGCAGTACTTC.

This clone has only a few counts. V usage is TRBV11-2 and J usage is TRBJ1-2, with D possibly being TRBD1 (5 bases). Looked up from germline, CDR1 is SGHAT and CDR2 is FQNNGV. The V end lost 5 bases, the J end lost 6 bases, and 16 bases lay between the germline ends. There are 14 residues in the CDR3. CDR3 bases: TGTGCCAGCAGCGCAAGCGCCAGGGCCAATGGCTACACCTTC. It is translated as CASSASARANGYTF.

The chain joins TRBV11-1 to TRBJ1-2; D is unresolved. CDR3 length equals 13 residues. Germline values: CDR1 SGHAT, CDR2 FQDESV (reference sequence). V was shortened by 6 bases and J by 9 bases, with 17 bases between the two germline ends. The CDR3: CASSSGSLGRYTF. For the CDR3, the DNA is TGTGCCAGCAGTTCCGGAAGTCTTGGGCGCTACACCTTC.